This TCR beta chain originates from a study of blood T cell repertoires in COVID-19. At the level of the study: The origin of the acute and convalescent COVID-19 samples was the United States, Italy and Spain.

The CDR3 is made up of 13 amino acids. Germline V gene sequence: CDR1 KGHSH, CDR2 LQKENI. V shed 5 bases, J shed 3 bases, and the junction held 3 bases outside the gene matches. Authors' methods: How many nucleated cells were present was estimated from reference gene primer amplification. Method: immunoSEQ multiplex PCR; TCRdb's copy keeps in-frame clones and lacks some. Clone size and the V and J calls come from that table; the DNA yielded D and trimming. The sample has 120,000 or so clones, 90% seen once. The chain recombines TRBV18 with TRBJ1-1; 7 nucleotides align to TRBD1. The TCR was taken from a woman aged 60-75 years with COVID-19, enrolled during active disease. Sequencing was done on a sample of peripheral blood. The CDR3 spells CASSTRGDTEAFF. CDR3 coding DNA: TGTGCCAGCTCAACCAGGGGGGACACTGAAGCTTTCTTT.